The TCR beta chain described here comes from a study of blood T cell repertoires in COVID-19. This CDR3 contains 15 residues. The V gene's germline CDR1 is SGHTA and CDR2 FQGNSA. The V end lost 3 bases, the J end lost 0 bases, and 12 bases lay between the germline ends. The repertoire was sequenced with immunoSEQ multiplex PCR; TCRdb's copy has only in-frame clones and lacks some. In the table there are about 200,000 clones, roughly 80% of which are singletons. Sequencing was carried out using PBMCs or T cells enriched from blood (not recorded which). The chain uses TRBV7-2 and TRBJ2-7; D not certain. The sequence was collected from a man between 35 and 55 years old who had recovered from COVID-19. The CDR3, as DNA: TGTGCCAGCAGCTTCAAGGCGACATCCTCCTACGAGCAGTACTTC. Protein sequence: CASSFKATSSYEQYF.